One sample yielded the 27 T cell receptor beta chains listed below, sequenced in a study of T cells after yellow fever vaccination. Each CDR3 protein is one row after TCRdb ran MiXCR on the 5' RACE reads. This repertoire shows more than 450,000 distinct CDR3 sequences, around a fifth found once; its top ten account for about a sixth. The specimen was PBMCs, collected about 21 days after the first yellow fever vaccination. These receptor sequences come from a man between 18 and 35 years old who received the YFV17D yellow fever vaccine.

This clonotype came up a few times. In DNA, the CDR3 is TGTGCCAGCAGTTTTCACGGGGGGGGGCAGACAGATACGCAGTATTTT. Translation: CASSFHGGGQTDTQYF. The chain is built from TRBV12-3 or TRBV12-4 and TRBJ2-3, with TRBD2 matching 8 bases. The ends lost 3 bases at V and 3 bases at J; junction bases unmatched: 8. This CDR3 comprises 16 residues.

This rearrangement joins TRBV5-6 to TRBJ1-5; D unclear. Trimming took off 0 bases at V and 5 bases at J, with 9 bases between the two ends. This CDR3 is 14 amino acids long. Germline CDR1 and CDR2: SGHDT and YYEEEE. The CDR3 nucleotides read TGTGCCAGCAGCTTGGTAAGGGCAGATCAGCCCCAGCATTTT. It specifies CASSLVRADQPQHF.

The rearrangement uses TRBV20-1 and TRBJ1-4; a weak D match, TRBD1 (5 bases). The CDR3 totals 14 residues. V was cut by 3 bases and J by 7 bases, with 15 bases left in between. The germline gives CDR1 DFQATT, CDR2 SNEGSKA (reference sequence). CDR3 residues: CSARGVEGAEKLFF. For the CDR3, the DNA is TGCAGTGCTAGGGGGGTCGAAGGAGCTGAAAAACTGTTTTTT.

This chain links TRBV2 with TRBJ2-5; the match to TRBD1 covers 9 bases. V trimming: 8 bases; J trimming: 4 bases; junction bases outside the gene matches: 8. The CDR3 runs to 14 residues. Per germline, CDR1 SNHLY and CDR2 FYNNEI. The CDR3 nucleotides are TGTGCCAGCGGCAATCCGGGACAGGGAGAGACCCAGTACTTC. This sequence encodes CASGNPGQGETQYF.

This clonotype was seen only a few times. The chain couples TRBV7-2 to TRBJ1-5; D is ambiguous. CDR3 size: 15 residues. CDR1 is SGHTA, CDR2 FQGNSA, per germline. Trimming pared 4 bases from V and 0 bases from J, leaving 10 bases between. The CDR3 protein is CASSSQINSNQPQHF. In nucleotides, the CDR3 is TGTGCCAGCAGCTCTCAGATCAATAGCAATCAGCCCCAGCATTTT.

The V and J genes are TRBV10-3 and TRBJ1-1; 8 bases are shared with TRBD1. The germline gives CDR1 ENHRY, CDR2 SYGVKD. V shed 5 bases, J shed 5 bases, and the junction held 4 bases outside the gene matches. This CDR3 is 13 amino acids long. Written as DNA, the CDR3 is TGTGCCATCAGTAAAGACAGGGGTACTGAAGCTTTCTTT. This gives the protein CAISKDRGTEAFF.

This clonotype was picked up a small number of times. The V gene is TRBV6-5, the J gene TRBJ2-5; D gene ambiguous. This CDR3 is built from 12 residues. Germline CDR1 and CDR2: MNHEY and SVGAGI. Trimming shortened V by 2 bases and J by 5 bases, and 6 bases separated the two germline ends. The CDR3 DNA is TGTGCCAGCAGTTACGATTCGGAGACCCAGTACTTC. Translation: CASSYDSETQYF.

The chain recombines TRBV7-2 with TRBJ2-2, with a tentative D call TRBD2 (6 bases). The CDR3 spans 17 residues. Germline V gene lookup returns CDR1 SGHTA and CDR2 FQGNSA. Between the trimmed V and J ends, which lost 4 bases and 1 base, there was a span of 16 bases. The CDR3 bases are TGTGCCAGCAGCTCCCCGGCAACGGGGGTGAACACCGGGGAGCTGTTTTTT. Protein product: CASSSPATGVNTGELFF. Filled out from reference TRBV7-2 and TRBJ2-2, the complete variable domain reads GAGVSQSPSNKVTEKGKDVELRCDPISGHTALYWYRQSLGQGLEFLIYFQGNSAPDKSGLPSDRFSAERTGGSVSTLTIQRTQQEDSAVYLCASSSPATGVNTGELFFGEGSRLTVL.

The V call is TRBV5-4, the J call TRBJ2-3, with TRBD2 matching 8 bases. J lost 1 base, V lost 4 bases, and 5 bases had no gene match. Germline V lookup: CDR1 SGHNT, CDR2 YYREEE (reference sequence). The CDR3 runs 15 residues. CDR3 bases: TGTGCCAGCAGCCCCTCGGGGGGGGGCACAGATACGCAGTATTTT. Encoded protein: CASSPSGGGTDTQYF.

This clonotype was seen only a few times. The CDR3 DNA reads TGTGCCAGCAGCCAAGATCAGGGGGACCGCGGGGGGCCCCAGCATTTT. Residues: CASSQDQGDRGGPQHF. The chain recombines TRBV4-2 with TRBJ1-5, with TRBD1 matching 7 bases. Germline values: CDR1 LGHNA, CDR2 YNFKEQ. V dropped 0 bases and J dropped 9; count of bases not matched to a gene: 11. This CDR3 has 16 amino acids.

This clonotype was detected a few times. The CDR3 protein is CASSLVRGDDGYTF. For the CDR3, the DNA is TGTGCCAGCAGCTTAGTTCGGGGAGACGACGGCTACACCTTC. The rearrangement uses TRBV7-2 and TRBJ1-2; D call uncertain. Germline V gene lookup returns CDR1 SGHTA and CDR2 FQGNSA. This CDR3 comprises 14 residues. The germline V and J ends were trimmed by 1 base and 8 bases, with 14 bases remaining between them.

This clonotype appeared a few times. This chain joins TRBV4-1 and TRBJ2-4, with TRBD1 matching 7 bases. Germline CDR1 is MGHRA and CDR2 is YSYEKL. The CDR3 runs to 17 residues. The V and J ends lost 1 base and 2 bases, in that order; junction bases with no gene match: 8. The CDR3 loop reads CASSQGRGRGTKNIQYF. CDR3 bases: TGCGCCAGCAGCCAAGGAAGAGGCAGGGGGACCAAAAACATTCAGTACTTC.

This clonotype came up many times. V is TRBV20-1 and J is TRBJ1-2, with a possible D match to TRBD1 (6 bases). The CDR3 covers 15 residues. Trimming stripped 6 bases from V and 7 bases from J, with 24 bases between. Germline V gene lookup returns CDR1 DFQATT and CDR2 SNEGSKA (reference sequence). CDR3 residues: CSALSKGRGRAGYTF. The CDR3 DNA reads as TGCAGTGCCCTTTCGAAGGGCAGGGGTCGAGCTGGCTACACCTTC.

The chain has TRBV5-1 and TRBJ2-1, with 8 bases identical to TRBD2. This CDR3 comprises 17 residues. Germline CDR1 SGHRS, CDR2 YFSETQ. Germline trimming cut 1 base from V and 7 bases from J; bases unmatched to any gene: 13. The CDR3 is CASSLLVPAGVGNEQFF. CDR3 in DNA: TGCGCCAGCAGCTTGTTGGTCCCAGCGGGGGTAGGAAATGAGCAGTTCTTC.

The rearrangement uses TRBV10-2 and TRBJ1-2; TRBD1 is a possible D gene (5 bases). The V gene lost 6 bases and the J gene lost 7 bases, with 18 bases spanning the gap. This CDR3 has 14 residues. Germline CDR1 and CDR2: WSHSY and SAAADI. The CDR3 loop reads CASRDPGRLSGYTF. The CDR3 nucleotides read TGCGCCAGCAGGGACCCGGGACGTTTGTCTGGCTACACCTTC.

The chain carries TRBV7-9 and TRBJ1-1; 9 bases are a match to TRBD1. Germline assignment: CDR1 SEHNR and CDR2 FQNEAQ (reference sequence). The CDR3 covers 15 residues. V shed 6 bases and J 1 base; nucleotides not matched to a gene: 6. The CDR3: CASRTRTGANTEAFF. DNA of the CDR3: TGTGCCAGCAGAACTCGGACAGGGGCGAACACTGAAGCTTTCTTT.

This chain uses TRBV6-2 or TRBV6-3 with TRBJ2-1, with a tentative D call TRBD1 (6 bases). Trimming shortened V by 6 bases and J by 11 bases, and 11 bases separated the two germline ends. Per germline, CDR1 MNHEY and CDR2 SVGEGT. The CDR3 contains 11 residues. The CDR3 DNA sequence: TGTGCCAGCAGCTCCGGGACAAAGCAGTTCTTC. Translating it yields CASSSGTKQFF.

The J gene is TRBJ2-2, the V gene TRBV3-1, with D unresolved. CDR3 size: 14 residues. Trimming removed 1 base at V and 6 bases at J, with 9 bases between. In germline, CDR1 is LGHDT, CDR2 YNNKEL (reference sequence). In nucleotides, the CDR3 is TGTGCCAGCAGCCAAGGCTCCCTAGCCGGGGAGCTGTTTTTT. This translates into CASSQGSLAGELFF.

In this sample, this clonotype turned up a few times. The chain employs TRBV7-3 and TRBJ2-5, with a weak D call TRBD1 (5 bases). Looked up from germline, CDR1 is SGHTA and CDR2 is FQGTGA. V dropped 5 bases and J dropped 0 bases, with 13 bases sitting between them. This CDR3 region has 15 residues. CDR3 loop: CASSPWAGNQETQYF. The CDR3 nucleotides read TGTGCCAGCAGCCCATGGGCAGGGAACCAAGAGACCCAGTACTTC.

The genes are TRBV6-5 and TRBJ1-1; no clear D gene. Germline V gene data show CDR1 as MNHEY and CDR2 as SVGAGI. The CDR3 consists of 13 residues. Trimming took 2 bases from V and 4 from J, leaving 8 bases between them. CDR3 amino acids: CASSYKVGTEAFF. The CDR3 nucleotides are TGTGCCAGCAGTTACAAGGTTGGCACTGAAGCTTTCTTT.

This clonotype was recorded a few times. The CDR3 DNA sequence: TGTGCCAGCAGTTACTCGAAGGTAGACGACTGCGAGCAGTACGTC. Translation: CASSYSKVDDCEQYV. The V call is TRBV6-5, the J call TRBJ2-7; D unresolved. CDR1 MNHEY and CDR2 SVGAGI come from the germline V gene. This CDR3 is built from 15 residues. The V and J ends lost 0 bases and 6 bases respectively, with 15 bases between them.

The sample holds a few counts of this clonotype. This rearrangement joins TRBV6-1 to TRBJ1-5, with D possibly matching TRBD1 (6 bases). Germline V gene lookup returns CDR1 MNHNS and CDR2 SASEGT. Trimming stripped 6 bases from V and 6 bases from J, with 15 bases between. CDR3 length: 14 amino acids. The CDR3 sequence: CASSPSDSPQPQHF. Here the CDR3 DNA reads TGTGCCAGCAGCCCCTCGGACAGTCCTCAGCCCCAGCATTTT.

This clonotype occurred once. This chain uses TRBV4-3 with TRBJ2-2; 8 bases agree with TRBD1. J gave up 5 bases and V 0 bases, and 14 bases lay outside the gene matches. In germline, CDR1 is LGHNA, CDR2 YSLEER. CDR3 length equals 19 residues. CDR3: CASSQDEGWQGARTGELFF. The DNA for the CDR3 is TGCGCCAGCAGCCAAGATGAGGGTTGGCAGGGGGCGCGAACCGGGGAGCTGTTTTTT.

V and J are TRBV4-2 and TRBJ2-7; 8 nucleotides match TRBD2. Germline V lookup: CDR1 LGHNA, CDR2 YNFKEQ. The J segment lost 6 bases and the V segment lost 2 bases, leaving 12 bases of the junction unmatched. This CDR3 has 16 amino acids. The CDR3, as DNA: TGTGCCAGCAGCCAAACGGCGGGGGGACCGCGAGGCGAGCAGTACTTC. It translates to CASSQTAGGPRGEQYF.

The J gene is TRBJ2-7, the V gene TRBV5-8, with 9 bases aligning to TRBD1. CDR3 length: 16 amino acids. Germline V gene data show CDR1 as SGHTS and CDR2 as YDEGEE. With 3 bases clipped from V and 4 bases from J, the junction kept 11 bases outside the gene matches. The CDR3 DNA follows: TGTGCCAGCAGCTGGGGCTCCGGGACAGGGCTATACGAGCAGTACTTC. Protein sequence: CASSWGSGTGLYEQYF.

Comment on this clonotype: Germline and junction disagree at one end, which may indicate a read error. For the CDR3, the DNA is TGTGCCATCATTGAGCAGTACTTC. This codes for CAIIEQYF. The chain links TRBV10-3 to TRBJ2-7; D gene uncertain. Looked up from germline, CDR1 is ENHRY and CDR2 is SYGVKD. The CDR3 contains 8 residues.

The rearrangement links TRBV4-1 to TRBJ2-5, with a tentative D call TRBD2 (5 bases). Per the germline V gene, CDR1 is MGHRA and CDR2 is YSYEKL. CDR3 length: 13 residues. The V and J ends lost 5 bases and 5 bases respectively, with 12 bases between them. In nucleotides, the CDR3 is TGCGCCAGCAGCGGACTGCCAAGGGAGACCCAGTACTTC. Its translation is CASSGLPRETQYF.